These 2 T cell receptor beta chains share one sample of origin, sequenced in a study of cytomegalovirus exposure and HLA in healthy donors. The primer mix had 60 Vbeta and 13 Jbeta primers. Libraries were prepared by immunoSEQ multiplex PCR; TCRdb keeps only in-frame clonotypes and omits some of them. This sample has about 140,000 clones, with roughly 70% found just once. Sequenced input: PBMCs. The receptor source for this set is a male donor in good health and CMV-seronegative.

The gene calls are TRBV7-2 and TRBJ2-7; D is perhaps TRBD2 (5 bases). CDR1 is SGHTA, CDR2 FQGNSA, per germline. V gave up 2 bases and J gave up 0 bases, with 11 bases separating them. There are 15 residues in the CDR3. CDR3 sequence: CASSLRAGYSYEQYF. The CDR3 region has the DNA TGTGCCAGCAGCTTAAGGGCGGGTTACTCCTACGAGCAGTACTTC. The full variable domain, its missing parts supplied by reference TRBV7-2 and TRBJ2-7, is GAGVSQSPSNKVTEKGKDVELRCDPISGHTALYWYRQSLGQGLEFLIYFQGNSAPDKSGLPSDRFSAERTGGSVSTLTIQRTQQEDSAVYLCASSLRAGYSYEQYFGPGTRLTVT.

This chain uses TRBV25-1 with TRBJ2-3; 7 bases align to TRBD1. Germline-derived CDR1 and CDR2 are MGHDK and SYGVNS. V shed 6 bases and J 4 bases; nucleotides not matched to a gene: 13. The CDR3 runs 16 residues. The CDR3 protein is CASSPGRGRAADTQYF. The CDR3 DNA is TGTGCCAGCAGCCCTGGAAGGGGGCGGGCCGCAGATACGCAGTATTTT.